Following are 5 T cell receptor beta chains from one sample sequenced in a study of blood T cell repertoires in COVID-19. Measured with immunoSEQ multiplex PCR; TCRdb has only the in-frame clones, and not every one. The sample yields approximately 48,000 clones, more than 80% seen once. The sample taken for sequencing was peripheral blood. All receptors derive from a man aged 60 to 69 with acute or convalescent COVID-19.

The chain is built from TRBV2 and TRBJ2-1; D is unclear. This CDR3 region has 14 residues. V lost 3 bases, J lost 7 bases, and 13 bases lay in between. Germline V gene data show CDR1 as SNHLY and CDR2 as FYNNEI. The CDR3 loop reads CASSDRFFRNEQFF. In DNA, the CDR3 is TGTGCCAGCAGTGACCGATTTTTTCGGAATGAGCAGTTCTTC.

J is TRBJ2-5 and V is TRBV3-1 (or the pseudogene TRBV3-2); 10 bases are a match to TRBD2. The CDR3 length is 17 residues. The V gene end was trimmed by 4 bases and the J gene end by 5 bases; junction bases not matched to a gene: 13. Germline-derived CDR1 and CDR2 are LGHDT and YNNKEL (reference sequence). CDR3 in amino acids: CASSPGVAGGRRETQYF. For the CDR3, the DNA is TGTGCCAGCAGCCCCGGGGTAGCGGGAGGCCGGAGGGAGACCCAGTACTTC.

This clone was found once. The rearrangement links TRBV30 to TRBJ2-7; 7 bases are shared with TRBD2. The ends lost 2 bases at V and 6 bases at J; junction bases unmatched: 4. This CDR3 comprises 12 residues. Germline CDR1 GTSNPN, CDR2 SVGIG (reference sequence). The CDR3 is CAWSWGGREQYF. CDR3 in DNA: TGTGCCTGGAGTTGGGGGGGTCGCGAGCAGTACTTC.

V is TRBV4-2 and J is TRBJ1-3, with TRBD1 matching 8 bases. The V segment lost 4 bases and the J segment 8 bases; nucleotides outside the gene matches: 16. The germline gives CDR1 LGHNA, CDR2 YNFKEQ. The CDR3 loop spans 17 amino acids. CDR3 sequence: CASSLTPWTGRRDTIYF. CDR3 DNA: TGTGCCAGCAGCCTAACACCTTGGACAGGGCGAAGAGACACCATATATTTT.

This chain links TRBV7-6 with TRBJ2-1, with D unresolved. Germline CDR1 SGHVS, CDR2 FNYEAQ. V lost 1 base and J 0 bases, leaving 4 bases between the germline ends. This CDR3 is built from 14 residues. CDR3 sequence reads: CASSLGSSYNEQFF. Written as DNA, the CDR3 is TGTGCCAGCAGCTTAGGCAGCTCCTACAATGAGCAGTTCTTC.